These T cell receptor beta chains were read from a single sample in a study of CD8+CD57+ T cells in acquired aplastic anemia. TCRdb recomputed calls from the reads with MiXCR, one row per CDR3 protein. Of about 170,000 distinct CDR3 sequences in the sample, around 45% are singletons; the top ten hold 0.8% to 1.1%. Sequenced material: sorted CD4+, CD8+, or CD8+CD57+ T cells (not recorded which) from PBMCs. Receptors were obtained from a human donor in good health. Each CDR3 is given with its conserved first and last residue. Each record gives: J gene, clone size, V gene, D gene, CDR3 DNA, CDR3 protein. A D gene is named only where the DNA matches it firmly. Rows give clone size only sometimes, using once, few, many, or a class for an expanded clone.

j_gene: TRBJ2-3; abundance: medium-sized; v_gene: TRBV7-3; d_gene: NA; CDR3nt: TGTGCCAGCAGCTCGCAGGGTGCAGATACGCAGTATTTT; CDR3aa: CASSSQGADTQYF
j_gene: TRBJ1-2; abundance: many; v_gene: TRBV7-2; d_gene: NA; CDR3nt: TGTGCCAGCAGCTTAGTATTGACAGGTTTACATGGCTACACCTTC; CDR3aa: CASSLVLTGLHGYTF
j_gene: TRBJ1-5; abundance: many; v_gene: TRBV7-2; d_gene: NA; CDR3nt: TGTGCCAGCAGCTTAGCGGGACCCAATTTAAATCAGCCCCAGCATTTT; CDR3aa: CASSLAGPNLNQPQHF
j_gene: TRBJ1-1; abundance: NA; v_gene: TRBV6-5; d_gene: NA; CDR3nt: TGTGCCAGCAGTTACTCACGGTCAGGGTGGAAGAACACTGAAGCTTTCTTT; CDR3aa: CASSYSRSGWKNTEAFF
j_gene: TRBJ2-3; abundance: many; v_gene: TRBV20-1; d_gene: NA; CDR3nt: TGCAGTGCTAGAGTTGATACTAGCACAGATACGCAGTATTTT; CDR3aa: CSARVDTSTDTQYF
j_gene: TRBJ2-5; abundance: NA; v_gene: TRBV10-1; d_gene: TRBD2; CDR3nt: TGCGCCAGCAGTCCCGGACTAGCGGGAGACGAGACCCAGTACTTC; CDR3aa: CASSPGLAGDETQYF
j_gene: TRBJ2-3; abundance: many; v_gene: TRBV20-1; d_gene: TRBD1; CDR3nt: TGCAGTGCTAGAGATGAGGACAGGTACAGTTATTGGAGCACAGATACGCAGTATTTT; CDR3aa: CSARDEDRYSYWSTDTQYF
j_gene: TRBJ2-7; abundance: NA; v_gene: TRBV10-3; d_gene: TRBD2; CDR3nt: TGTGCCATCAGTACAATAGCGGGAGGCGAGCAGTACTTC; CDR3aa: CAISTIAGGEQYF
j_gene: TRBJ1-1; abundance: NA; v_gene: TRBV10-3; d_gene: TRBD1; CDR3nt: TGTGCCATCGTCCCCGGGACAGGGGACACTGAAGCTTTCTTT; CDR3aa: CAIVPGTGDTEAFF
j_gene: TRBJ2-7; abundance: many; v_gene: TRBV13; d_gene: TRBD1; CDR3nt: TGTGCCAGCAGCTGGACAGGGGTTTTGGTCTTAAACTCCTACGAGCAGTACTTC; CDR3aa: CASSWTGVLVLNSYEQYF
j_gene: TRBJ2-3; abundance: NA; v_gene: TRBV10-3; d_gene: TRBD2; CDR3nt: TGTGCCATCAGAAAAGCGGGAGGGCTCACAGATACGCGATATTTT; CDR3aa: CAIRKAGGLTDTRYF
j_gene: TRBJ1-1; abundance: NA; v_gene: TRBV19; d_gene: NA; CDR3nt: TGTGCCAGTAGTGCGCCATTGTGGGCAGTTAACACTGAAGCTTTCTTT; CDR3aa: CASSAPLWAVNTEAFF
j_gene: TRBJ2-1; abundance: NA; v_gene: TRBV5-5; d_gene: NA; CDR3nt: TGTGCCAGCAGCTCCAGATGGGAATTTATTGAGCAGTTCTTC; CDR3aa: CASSSRWEFIEQFF
j_gene: TRBJ2-7; abundance: NA; v_gene: TRBV7-9; d_gene: NA; CDR3nt: TGTGCCAGCAGCTCCCAGAGAAATGGCTACGAGCAGTACTTC; CDR3aa: CASSSQRNGYEQYF
j_gene: TRBJ2-7; abundance: few; v_gene: TRBV5-1; d_gene: TRBD1; CDR3nt: TGCGCCAGCAGCTTCGACAGGGTTGAATACGAGCAGTACTTC; CDR3aa: CASSFDRVEYEQYF
j_gene: TRBJ1-6; abundance: many; v_gene: TRBV5-6; d_gene: NA; CDR3nt: TGTGCCAGCAGCTTGGTGTCGACAGCTAGCTCCTATAATTCACCCCTCCACTTT; CDR3aa: CASSLVSTASSYNSPLHF
j_gene: TRBJ2-2; abundance: many; v_gene: TRBV9; d_gene: NA; CDR3nt: TGTGCCAGCAACTTAGGCAGGGAGCGCGCATCGAACACCGGGGAGCTGTTTTTT; CDR3aa: CASNLGRERASNTGELFF
j_gene: TRBJ2-1; abundance: NA; v_gene: TRBV24-1; d_gene: NA; CDR3nt: TGTGCCACCAGTGAAGGATCCTTCTCCTACAATGAGCAGTTCTTC; CDR3aa: CATSEGSFSYNEQFF
j_gene: TRBJ2-7; abundance: NA; v_gene: TRBV5-4; d_gene: TRBD2; CDR3nt: TGTGCCAGCAGGTCGGGACTAGCGGTTAGATACGAGCAGTACTTC; CDR3aa: CASRSGLAVRYEQYF
j_gene: TRBJ2-7; abundance: many; v_gene: TRBV7-9; d_gene: TRBD1; CDR3nt: TGTGCCAGCAGCTTCTCCGGGACAGGGACCTACGAGCAGTACTTC; CDR3aa: CASSFSGTGTYEQYF
j_gene: TRBJ2-1; abundance: many; v_gene: TRBV10-1; d_gene: TRBD2; CDR3nt: TGCGCCAGCAGTGCACAGGGACTAGCGGGAGGGCAAGAGCAGTTCTTC; CDR3aa: CASSAQGLAGGQEQFF
j_gene: TRBJ1-6; abundance: many; v_gene: TRBV27; d_gene: NA; CDR3nt: TGTGCCAGCAGTTTCGATTCGGGGGGTCTAAATTCACCCCTCCACTTT; CDR3aa: CASSFDSGGLNSPLHF